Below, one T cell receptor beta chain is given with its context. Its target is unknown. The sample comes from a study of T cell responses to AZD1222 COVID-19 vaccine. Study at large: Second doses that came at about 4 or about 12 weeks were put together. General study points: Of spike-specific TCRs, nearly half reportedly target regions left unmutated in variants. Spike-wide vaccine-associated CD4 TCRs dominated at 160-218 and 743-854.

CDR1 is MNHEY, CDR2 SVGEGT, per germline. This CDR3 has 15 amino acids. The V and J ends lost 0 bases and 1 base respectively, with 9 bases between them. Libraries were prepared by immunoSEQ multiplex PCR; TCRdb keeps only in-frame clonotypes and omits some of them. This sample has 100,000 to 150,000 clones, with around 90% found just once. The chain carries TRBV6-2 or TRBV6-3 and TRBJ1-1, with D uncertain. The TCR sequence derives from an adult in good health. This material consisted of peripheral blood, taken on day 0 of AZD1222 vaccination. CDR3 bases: TGTGCCAGCAGTTACTCGCAGATAAAGAACACTGAAGCTTTCTTT. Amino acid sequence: CASSYSQIKNTEAFF.